Listed below are T cell receptor beta chains from one sample, sequenced in a study of early T cells in non-severe SARS-CoV-2 infection. TCRdb itself ran the 5' RACE reads through MiXCR, one entry per CDR3 protein. The sample has under 95,000 distinct CDR3 sequences; approximately 15% are singletons. The sample comprised whole blood. These receptors were taken from an adult who was a healthcare worker with PCR-confirmed SARS-CoV-2 infection or an uninfected control (not recorded which). CDR3s include the opening cysteine and the closing phenylalanine or tryptophan. A D gene is named only where the DNA matches it firmly. Size is omitted from some rows. Given values are once, few, many or a class for expanded clones.

d_call	clone_size	cdr3_length	v_call	j_call	cdr3_aa	cdr3_nt
-	-	18	TRBV4-1	TRBJ1-3	CASSQDRKGSVAGNTIYF	TGCGCCAGCAGCCAAGATAGAAAGGGTAGTGTCGCTGGAAACACCATATATTTT
-	-	14	TRBV10-3	TRBJ2-1	CAAGRGASYNEQFF	TGTGCCGCTGGCCGGGGCGCTTCCTACAATGAGCAGTTCTTC
-	many	15	TRBV5-1	TRBJ1-1	CASRLGTIGNTEAFF	TGCGCCAGCAGGCTTGGCACAATCGGGAACACTGAAGCTTTCTTT
-	many	16	TRBV6-6	TRBJ1-1	CASSYSSGQMNTEAFF	TGTGCCAGCAGTTACTCCTCCGGACAGATGAACACTGAAGCTTTCTTT
-	many	12	TRBV28	TRBJ2-7	CASSPQVLEQYF	TGTGCCAGCAGTCCCCAGGTCCTCGAGCAGTACTTC
TRBD2	-	18	TRBV10-3	TRBJ2-2	CAISESTSGIANTGELFF	TGTGCCATCAGTGAGTCGACTAGCGGGATAGCGAACACCGGGGAGCTGTTTTTT
-	many	9	TRBV20-1	TRBJ2-1	CSVGHEQFF	TGCAGTGTAGGCCATGAGCAGTTCTTC
-	-	15	TRBV12-3/TRBV12-4	TRBJ2-2	CASSGGNTNTGELFF	TGTGCCAGCAGTGGCGGGAATACGAACACCGGGGAGCTGTTTTTT
-	-	15	TRBV28	TRBJ2-2	CASSPPAKMTGELFF	TGTGCCAGCAGTCCCCCGGCGAAGATGACCGGGGAGCTGTTTTTT
TRBD2	few	14	TRBV20-1	TRBJ2-7	CSALPGTTNYEQYF	TGCAGTGCACTGCCCGGGACTACGAACTACGAGCAGTACTTC
TRBD2	few	16	TRBV25-1	TRBJ2-3	CASQLGLAGGSDTQYF	TGTGCCAGCCAACTCGGACTAGCGGGAGGGAGTGATACGCAGTATTTT
TRBD2	-	15	TRBV20-1	TRBJ2-7	CSACPLTGGRYEQYF	TGCAGTGCTTGCCCCCTTACGGGAGGGCGTTACGAGCAGTACTTC
-	-	16	TRBV27	TRBJ2-7	CASSLSGVQYTYEQYF	TGTGCCAGCAGTTTAAGCGGCGTCCAGTATACCTACGAGCAGTACTTC
TRBD2	-	17	TRBV12-3/TRBV12-4	TRBJ2-7	CASSLARLAGAPYEQYF	TGTGCCAGCAGTTTAGCTCGTCTAGCGGGCGCTCCCTACGAGCAGTACTTC
TRBD1	-	15	TRBV20-1	TRBJ2-3	CSASKGAFSTDTQYF	TGCAGTGCTAGTAAGGGGGCATTTAGCACAGATACGCAGTATTTT
-	many	14	TRBV27	TRBJ1-6	CAPQAGEGDSPLHF	TGTGCCCCTCAGGCAGGGGAAGGGGATTCACCCCTCCACTTT
TRBD2	few	13	TRBV20-1	TRBJ2-7	CSAGSGSVYEQYF	TGCAGTGCTGGCAGCGGGAGCGTCTACGAGCAGTACTTC
-	few	15	TRBV3-1	TRBJ2-2	CASSLRGSYTGELFF	TGTGCCAGCAGCCTGAGGGGTTCGTACACCGGGGAGCTGTTTTTT
TRBD1	-	14	TRBV27	TRBJ2-1	CASSSDRGYNEQFF	TGTGCCAGCAGTTCGGACAGGGGGTACAATGAGCAGTTCTTC
-	-	12	TRBV7-2	TRBJ2-7	CASSPPSYEQYF	TGTGCCAGCAGCCCGCCGAGCTACGAGCAGTACTTC
-	-	13	TRBV11-2	TRBJ1-1	CASSRTTDPEAFF	TGTGCCAGCAGCCGCACAACGGATCCTGAAGCTTTCTTT
-	many	14	TRBV19	TRBJ2-1	CATKGGGPYNEQFF	TGTGCCACCAAGGGTGGGGGGCCCTACAATGAGCAGTTCTTC
-	-	13	TRBV21-1	TRBJ2-4	CASSKAQVNIQYF	TGTGCCAGCAGCAAAGCCCAGGTTAACATTCAGTACTTC
-	-	18	TRBV5-1	TRBJ2-2	CASSLGPSSAGYTGELFF	TGCGCCAGCAGCTTGGGGCCTTCCAGCGCTGGCTACACCGGGGAGCTGTTTTTT
-	few	12	TRBV6-5	TRBJ1-1	CASSHRDTEAFF	TGTGCCAGCAGTCACAGGGACACTGAAGCTTTCTTT
TRBD2	few	19	TRBV6-2/TRBV6-3	TRBJ2-3	CARVLGSRTSTEHTDTQYF	TGTGCCAGAGTCCTGGGTAGTAGGACTAGCACCGAACACACAGATACGCAGTATTTT
-	-	14	TRBV7-2	TRBJ2-3	CASSLIRSPDTQYF	TGTGCCAGCAGCTTAATACGGAGCCCAGATACGCAGTATTTT
TRBD1	-	15	TRBV28	TRBJ1-6	CASSYIQGSNSPLHF	TGTGCCAGCAGTTACATACAGGGGAGCAATTCACCCCTCCACTTT
-	many	13	TRBV18	TRBJ1-5	CASSATVEQPQHF	TGTGCCAGCTCAGCGACAGTGGAACAGCCCCAGCATTTT
-	-	14	TRBV6-4	TRBJ2-2	CASSDGENTGELFF	TGTGCCAGCAGTGACGGGGAGAACACCGGGGAGCTGTTTTTT
TRBD1	many	17	TRBV24-1	TRBJ2-6	CATSDRQGNPGANVLTF	TGTGCCACCAGTGATCGACAGGGGAATCCCGGGGCCAACGTCCTGACTTTC
-	-	15	TRBV14	TRBJ2-7	CASSQSASPAYEQYF	TGTGCCAGCAGCCAATCGGCGAGCCCAGCCTACGAGCAGTACTTC
-	-	15	TRBV12-3/TRBV12-4	TRBJ1-1	CASSLQGPQNTEAFF	TGTGCCAGCAGCCTACAGGGACCGCAGAACACTGAAGCTTTCTTT
TRBD2	-	16	TRBV29-1	TRBJ2-3	CSGLGSGRAGTDTQYF	TGCAGCGGTTTAGGAAGCGGGAGGGCCGGGACAGATACGCAGTATTTT
TRBD2	-	15	TRBV28	TRBJ2-1	CASSLTAGGPYEQFF	TGTGCCAGCAGTCTTACAGCGGGAGGGCCCTATGAGCAGTTCTTC
-	-	13	TRBV4-2	TRBJ2-3	CASSQRSEDMQYF	TGTGCCAGCAGCCAAAGGTCGGAGGATATGCAGTATTTT
-	few	14	TRBV4-1	TRBJ1-5	CASSQETAYQPQHF	TGCGCCAGCAGCCAAGAGACAGCCTATCAGCCCCAGCATTTT
-	-	12	TRBV29-1	TRBJ2-2	CSVPDVGGELFF	TGCAGCGTCCCGGACGTCGGCGGGGAGCTGTTTTTT
-	-	15	TRBV5-6	TRBJ2-6	CASSFGRSGANVLTF	TGTGCCAGCAGCTTCGGACGCTCTGGGGCCAACGTCCTGACTTTC
-	-	13	TRBV7-9	TRBJ2-7	CASTSNLRVRMDF	TGTGCCAGCACCTCAAACCTCAGAGTCAGAATGGACTTC
-	-	14	TRBV12-3/TRBV12-4	TRBJ2-3	CASSPRDQIWTQYF	TGTGCCAGCAGTCCACGGGACCAGATATGGACGCAGTATTTT
TRBD2	many	15	TRBV7-9	TRBJ2-2	CASNSGSANTGELFF	TGTGCCAGCAATAGCGGGAGCGCGAACACCGGGGAGCTGTTTTTT
-	-	13	TRBV7-9	TRBJ2-2	CASSLRQLGELFF	TGTGCCAGCAGCTTACGCCAGCTCGGGGAGCTGTTTTTT
-	-	16	TRBV28	TRBJ2-5	CASSDRDQRLEETQYF	TGTGCCAGCAGCGACCGTGACCAGCGGCTCGAAGAGACCCAGTACTTC